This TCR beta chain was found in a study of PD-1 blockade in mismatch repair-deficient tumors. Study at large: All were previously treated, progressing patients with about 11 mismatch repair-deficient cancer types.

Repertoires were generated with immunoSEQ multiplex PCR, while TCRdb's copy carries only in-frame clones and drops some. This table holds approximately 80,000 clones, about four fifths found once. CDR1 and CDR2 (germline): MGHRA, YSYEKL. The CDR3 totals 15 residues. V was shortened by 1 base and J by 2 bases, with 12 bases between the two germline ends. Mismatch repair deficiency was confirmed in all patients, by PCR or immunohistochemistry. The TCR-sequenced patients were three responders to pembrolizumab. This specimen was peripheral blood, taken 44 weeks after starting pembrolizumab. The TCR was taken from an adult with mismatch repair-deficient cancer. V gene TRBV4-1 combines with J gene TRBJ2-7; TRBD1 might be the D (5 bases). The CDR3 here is CASSQAVTETYEQYF. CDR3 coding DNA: TGCGCCAGCAGCCAAGCGGTGACAGAGACCTACGAGCAGTACTTC.